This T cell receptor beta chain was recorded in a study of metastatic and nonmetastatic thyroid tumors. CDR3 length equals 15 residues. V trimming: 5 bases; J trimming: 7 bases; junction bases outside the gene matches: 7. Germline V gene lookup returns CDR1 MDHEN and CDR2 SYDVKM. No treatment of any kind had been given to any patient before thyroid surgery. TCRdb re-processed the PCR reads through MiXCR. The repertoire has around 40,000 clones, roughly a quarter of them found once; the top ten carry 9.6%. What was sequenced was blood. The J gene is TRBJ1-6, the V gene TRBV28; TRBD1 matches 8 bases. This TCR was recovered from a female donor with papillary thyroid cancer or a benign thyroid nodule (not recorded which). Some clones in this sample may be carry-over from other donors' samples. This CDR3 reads CASSQPTGGNSPLHF. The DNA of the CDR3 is TGTGCCAGCAGTCAGCCCACAGGGGGGAATTCACCCCTCCACTTT.